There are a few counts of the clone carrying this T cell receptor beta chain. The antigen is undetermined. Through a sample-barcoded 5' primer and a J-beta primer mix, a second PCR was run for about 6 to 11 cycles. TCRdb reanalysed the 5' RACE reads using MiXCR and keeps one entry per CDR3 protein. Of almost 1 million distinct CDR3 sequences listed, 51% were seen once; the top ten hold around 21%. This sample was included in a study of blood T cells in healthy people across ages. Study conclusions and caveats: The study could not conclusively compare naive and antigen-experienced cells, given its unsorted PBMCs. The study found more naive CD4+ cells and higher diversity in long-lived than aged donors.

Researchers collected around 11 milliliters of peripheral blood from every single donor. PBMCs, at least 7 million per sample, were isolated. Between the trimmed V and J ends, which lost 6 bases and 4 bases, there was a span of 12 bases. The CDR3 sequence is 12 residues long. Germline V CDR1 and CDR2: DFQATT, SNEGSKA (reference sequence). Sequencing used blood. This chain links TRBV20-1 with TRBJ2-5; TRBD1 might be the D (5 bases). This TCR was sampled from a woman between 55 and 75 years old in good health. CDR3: CSARRGTETQYF. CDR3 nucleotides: TGCAGTGCCAGAAGGGGAACAGAGACCCAGTACTTC.